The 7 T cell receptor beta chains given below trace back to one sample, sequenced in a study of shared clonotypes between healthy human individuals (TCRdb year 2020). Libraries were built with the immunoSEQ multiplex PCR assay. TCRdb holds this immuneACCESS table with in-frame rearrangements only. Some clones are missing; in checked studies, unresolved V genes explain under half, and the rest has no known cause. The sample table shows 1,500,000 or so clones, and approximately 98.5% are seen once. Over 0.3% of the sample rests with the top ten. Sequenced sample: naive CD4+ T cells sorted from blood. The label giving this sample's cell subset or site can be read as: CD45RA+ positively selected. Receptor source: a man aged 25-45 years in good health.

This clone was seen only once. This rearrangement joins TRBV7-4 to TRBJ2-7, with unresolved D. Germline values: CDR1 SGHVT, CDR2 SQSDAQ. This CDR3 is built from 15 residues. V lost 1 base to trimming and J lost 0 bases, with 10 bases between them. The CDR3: CASSLEGRCSYEQYF. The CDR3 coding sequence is TGTGCCAGCAGCTTAGAGGGCCGATGCTCCTACGAGCAGTACTTC.

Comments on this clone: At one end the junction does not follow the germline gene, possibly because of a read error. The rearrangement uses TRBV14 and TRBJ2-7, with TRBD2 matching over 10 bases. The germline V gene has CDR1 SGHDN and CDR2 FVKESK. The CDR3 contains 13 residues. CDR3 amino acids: CASSQGVGLAVNF. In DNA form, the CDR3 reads TGTGCCAGCAGCCAAGGGGTAGGACTAGCGGTAAATTTC.

For the CDR3, the DNA is TGCGCCAGCAGCATCCTCGAGGGAGGGGCCAATGAGCAGTTCTTC. This encodes CASSILEGGANEQFF. The J gene is TRBJ2-1, the V gene TRBV5-1; 7 bases are a match to TRBD2. Germline values: CDR1 SGHRS, CDR2 YFSETQ. This CDR3 region has 15 residues. The V gene end was trimmed by 4 bases and the J gene end by 6 bases; junction bases not matched to a gene: 10.

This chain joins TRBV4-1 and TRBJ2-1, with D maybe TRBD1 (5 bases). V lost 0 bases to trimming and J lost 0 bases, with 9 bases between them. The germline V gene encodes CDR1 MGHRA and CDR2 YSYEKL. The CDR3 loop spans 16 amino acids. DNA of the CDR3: TGCGCCAGCAGCCAAGATGGGGCGAGCTCCTACAATGAGCAGTTCTTC. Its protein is CASSQDGASSYNEQFF.

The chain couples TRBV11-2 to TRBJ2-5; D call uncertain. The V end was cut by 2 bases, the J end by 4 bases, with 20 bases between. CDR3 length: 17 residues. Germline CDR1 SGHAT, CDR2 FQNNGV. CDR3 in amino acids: CASSLHIQSVGAETQYF. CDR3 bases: TGTGCCAGCAGCTTACACATACAAAGCGTAGGTGCAGAGACCCAGTACTTC.

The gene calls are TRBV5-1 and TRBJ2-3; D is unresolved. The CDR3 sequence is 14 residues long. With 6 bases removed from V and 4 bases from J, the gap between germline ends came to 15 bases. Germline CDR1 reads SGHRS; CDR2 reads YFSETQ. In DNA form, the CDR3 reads TGCGCCAGCAATGGGAATCTCGGCGCAGATACGCAGTATTTT. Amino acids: CASNGNLGADTQYF.

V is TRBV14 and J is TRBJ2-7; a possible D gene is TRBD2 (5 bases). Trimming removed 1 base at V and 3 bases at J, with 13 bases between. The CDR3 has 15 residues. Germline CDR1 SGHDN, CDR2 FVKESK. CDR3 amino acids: CASSQASGNHYEQYF. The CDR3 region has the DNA TGTGCCAGCAGCCAAGCGAGCGGAAACCACTACGAGCAGTACTTC.